Following are 5 T cell receptor beta chains from one sample sequenced in a study of OX40 agonist ivuxolimab in advanced cancers. Measured with immunoSEQ multiplex PCR; TCRdb has only the in-frame clones, and not every one. The sample consists of roughly 86,000 clones, about 86% of them appearing once. The input for sequencing was CD4+ or CD8+ T cells sorted from blood, taken in a trial of the OX40 agonist ivuxolimab. The receptors come from an adult with an advanced solid tumor such as melanoma, head and neck, liver or kidney cancer.

The V and J genes are TRBV7-9 and TRBJ1-4, with 7 bases fitting TRBD1. The V and J ends lost 4 bases and 5 bases, in that order; junction bases with no gene match: 7. The CDR3 has 15 amino acids. Germline V CDR1 and CDR2: SEHNR, FQNEAQ (reference sequence). Here the CDR3 reads CASSWRGTANEKLFF. In nucleotides, the CDR3 is TGTGCCAGCAGCTGGAGGGGGACAGCGAATGAAAAACTGTTTTTT.

This chain uses TRBV7-9 with TRBJ1-3; D unclear. V lost 2 bases and J 4 bases, leaving 15 bases between the germline ends. The CDR3 sequence is 16 residues long. Per the germline V gene, CDR1 is SEHNR and CDR2 is FQNEAQ (reference sequence). The CDR3 is CASSLSGYDSGNTIYF. As DNA, the CDR3 is TGTGCCAGCAGCTTATCCGGGTATGATTCCGGAAACACCATATATTTT.

The V gene is TRBV5-6, the J gene TRBJ2-2; D gene uncertain. The germline V gene has CDR1 SGHDT and CDR2 YYEEEE. This CDR3 has 11 residues. V lost 0 bases and J lost 6, with 0 bases in between. CDR3 nucleotides: TGTGCCAGCAGCTTGGCCGGGGAGCTGTTTTTT. Its protein is CASSLAGELFF.

The J gene is TRBJ1-1, the V gene TRBV9; D not resolved. Germline assignment: CDR1 SGDLS and CDR2 YYNGEE. Trimming pared 4 bases from V and 0 bases from J, leaving 13 bases between. This CDR3 is 15 amino acids long. The CDR3 here is CASSPRWSMNTEAFF. The DNA of the CDR3 is TGTGCCAGCAGCCCGCGGTGGAGCATGAACACTGAAGCTTTCTTT.

Comments on this clone: The junction differs from germline at one of its ends, possibly a read error. The rearrangement links TRBV28 to TRBJ1-5, with 7 bases that match TRBD1. This CDR3 region has 13 residues. Germline V lookup: CDR1 MDHEN, CDR2 SYDVKM. The DNA for the CDR3 is TGTGCCAGTAGTTCAGGGGGAACTCAGCCCCAGCATTTT. The encoded protein is CASSSGGTQPQHF.